This TCR beta chain was recorded in a study of patients and donors after allogeneic stem cell transplantation. Concerning this clonotype itself: No DNA is shown, since the ends of the CDR3 on it are uncertain; the CDR3 is the one TCRdb lists.

14 amino acids form the CDR3, both terminal residues included. TCRdb re-called the RT-PCR reads with MiXCR, one entry per CDR3 protein. The sample holds about 410,000 distinct CDR3 sequences, approximately 16% seen once. This clonotype originated in a human donor who was either an allogeneic HSCT recipient or a stem cell or donor lymphocyte infusion donor (not recorded which). It is not recorded whose cells these are; they may come from a transplant donor. The specimen was blood, either unsorted or a sorted T cell fraction (not recorded which). The rearrangement uses TRBV12-3 or TRBV12-4 and TRBJ1-2; the D call of TRBD1 is as the table states it, not checked on the DNA. CDR3 residues: CASSFLAGGGGYTF.